Sequencing of this T cell receptor beta chain was carried out in a study of T cells in Graves' hyperthyroidism and ophthalmopathy. Study-level points and caveats: Ophthalmopathy prediction by the model preceded onset by a median approximately six months.

V was shortened by 5 bases and J by 5 bases, with 19 bases between the two germline ends. The length of the CDR3 is 16 residues. Germline V CDR1 and CDR2: MNHNS, SASEGT. There were TCR beta CDR3 regions amplified from RNA transcripts. First-round RT-PCR targeting the TCR CDR3 was performed with the HTBI primer set. TCRdb reprocessed the multiplex PCR reads via MiXCR and lists one record per CDR3 protein. The sample contains 450,000 to 500,000 distinct CDR3 sequences, about 22% of which appear only once. This clonotype was picked up a small number of times. Its antigen remains unknown. The chain joins TRBV6-1 to TRBJ2-1, with D perhaps TRBD1 or TRBD2 (6 bases each). Sample: blood. This TCR was sampled from an older woman with Graves' ophthalmopathy. CDR3 nucleotides: TGTGCCAGCAGTTCAGCGGCCGGGGGCGAGGACAATGAGCAGTTCTTC. Protein product: CASSSAAGGEDNEQFF.